These 9 T cell receptor beta chains share one sample of origin, sequenced in a study of T-cell memory formation after mild COVID-19. TCRdb independently ran MiXCR on the 5' RACE reads; one entry per CDR3 protein. In the table there are roughly 370,000 distinct CDR3 sequences, more than 15% of which are singletons. Input material: PBMCs or a T cell subset sorted from them (not recorded which). The receptor set was obtained from a man in his late teens or twenties who had mild COVID-19 (a few samples of this study predate the infection). Cell type and time point are not known.

The genes are TRBV4-3 and TRBJ1-2; D is undetermined. V was shortened by 4 bases and J by 1 base, with 7 bases between the two germline ends. The germline V gene encodes CDR1 LGHNA and CDR2 YSLEER. The CDR3 runs to 13 residues. As DNA, the CDR3 is TGCGCCAGCAGCCGTGGGAATAACTATGGCTACACCTTC. This codes for CASSRGNNYGYTF.

The chain recombines TRBV20-1 with TRBJ2-3; 7 bases line up with TRBD1. From germline, CDR1 is DFQATT and CDR2 SNEGSKA (reference sequence). This CDR3 has 15 amino acids. With 6 bases clipped from V and 3 bases from J, the junction kept 12 bases outside the gene matches. This CDR3 is CSAMTGRGATDTQYF. The CDR3 nucleotides read TGCAGTGCCATGACAGGGAGAGGGGCGACAGATACGCAGTATTTT.

V gene TRBV20-1 combines with J gene TRBJ1-2, with 7 positions matching TRBD1. CDR1 is DFQATT, CDR2 SNEGSKA, per germline (reference sequence). The V and J ends lost 5 bases and 4 bases, in that order; junction bases with no gene match: 4. The CDR3 covers 12 residues. CDR3 in amino acids: CSAENRGYGYTF. The CDR3 DNA follows: TGCAGTGCTGAGAACAGGGGCTATGGCTACACCTTC.

This clonotype was detected only a few times. This chain connects TRBV7-3 to TRBJ2-5; D call uncertain. CDR3 length: 14 amino acids. Germline V CDR1 and CDR2: SGHTA, FQGTGA. Deletions cut 3 bases from V and 2 bases from J, with 10 bases between. The CDR3 here is CASSFPGRQETQYF. CDR3 DNA: TGTGCCAGCAGCTTCCCCGGGCGACAAGAGACCCAGTACTTC.

This clonotype was recorded a few times. This chain joins TRBV6-2 or TRBV6-3 and TRBJ1-1; D gene uncertain. The germline gives CDR1 MNHEY, CDR2 SVGEGT. The V end was cut by 4 bases, the J end by 4 bases, with 16 bases between. The CDR3 has 15 residues. The CDR3: CASSSPQRFRTEAFF. The CDR3 coding sequence is TGTGCCAGCAGTTCTCCCCAAAGGTTTCGCACTGAAGCTTTCTTT.

This clonotype turned up a few times. The chain has TRBV7-2 and TRBJ2-7; possible D gene TRBD1, 6 bases. The CDR3 extends over 14 amino acids. V was pared by 2 bases and J by 2 bases, with 10 bases between. Per the germline V gene, CDR1 is SGHTA and CDR2 is FQGNSA. Here the CDR3 DNA reads TGTGCCAGCAGCTTAACACAGGGTCCCTACGAGCAGTACGTC. It encodes CASSLTQGPYEQYV.

This clonotype was recorded at least ten times. V gene TRBV4-3 combines with J gene TRBJ1-2, with a possible D match to TRBD1 (6 bases). Trimming removed 0 bases at V and 3 bases at J, with 8 bases between. Germline CDR1 reads LGHNA; CDR2 reads YSLEER. The CDR3 covers 14 residues. The CDR3 spells CASSQDWGHYGYTF. The CDR3 coding sequence is TGCGCCAGCAGCCAAGATTGGGGGCACTATGGCTACACCTTC.

Worth noting for this clonotype: A much more abundant neighbour one base away suggests this may be a read error. The chain recombines TRBV24-1 with TRBJ2-3; maybe TRBD2 (5 bases). Germline-derived CDR1 and CDR2 are KGHDR and SFDVKD. CDR3 length: 15 amino acids. V lost 3 bases and J lost 2, with 11 bases in between. The CDR3 sequence is CATSDTGNTTDTQYF. As DNA, the CDR3 is TGTGCCACCAGTGATACCGGGAATACCACAGATACGCAGTATTTT.

The chain couples TRBV12-3 or TRBV12-4 to TRBJ2-5; D possibly corresponds to TRBD2 (6 bases). V was pared by 6 bases and J by 7 bases, with 12 bases between. This CDR3 has 12 residues. In DNA, the CDR3 is TGTGCCAGCAGCCTGCAGGGAGGGACCCAGTACTTC. It codes for CASSLQGGTQYF.